This passage covers 26 T cell receptor beta chains from one sample sequenced in a study of T-cell memory formation after mild COVID-19. TCRdb reprocessed the 5' RACE reads via MiXCR and lists one record per CDR3 protein. There are 390,000 or so distinct CDR3 sequences in the sample; roughly 15% occur only once, and 20% to 25% lies in the top ten. The source material was PBMCs or a T cell subset sorted from them (not recorded which). These receptors were collected from a man younger than 35 who had mild COVID-19 (a few samples of this study predate the infection). Cell type and time point are not known.

A note on this clonotype: The final CDR3 position lacks the conserved phenylalanine or tryptophan, pointing to a likely read error. The DNA is omitted, as the CDR3 cannot be located on it reliably, and the CDR3 follows TCRdb's listing. The chain joins TRBV12-3 or TRBV12-4 to TRBJ1-2. The CDR3 comprises 10 residues, both ends counted. CDR3 amino acids: CASSAGKIGV.

The CDR3 nucleotides read TGTGCCAGCAGACTGACAGGGATTCGCACTGAAGCTTTCTTT. Protein sequence: CASRLTGIRTEAFF. The rearrangement joins TRBV12-3 or TRBV12-4 to TRBJ1-1, with 7 bases matching TRBD1. V trimming: 6 bases; J trimming: 4 bases; junction bases outside the gene matches: 8. CDR3 length: 14 residues.

The V gene is TRBV28, the J gene TRBJ1-6; 7 positions agree with TRBD1. Trimming at V came to 7 bases and at J to 3 bases, leaving 3 bases not matched to a gene. This CDR3 is built from 14 residues. Germline CDR1 MDHEN, CDR2 SYDVKM. The CDR3 nucleotides are TGTGCCAGCACAGGGGGGCTCTATAATTCACCCCTCCACTTT. It translates to CASTGGLYNSPLHF. The variable domain in full, completed from reference TRBV28 and TRBJ1-6, reads DVKVTQSSRYLVKRTGEKVFLECVQDMDHENMFWYRQDPGLGLRLIYFSYDVKMKEKGDIPEGYSVSREKKERFSLILESASTNQTSMYLCASTGGLYNSPLHFGNGTRLTVT.

The rearrangement links TRBV19 to TRBJ2-1, with D hard to call. Germline V gene data show CDR1 as LNHDA and CDR2 as SQIVND (reference sequence). Trimming left V 3 bases short and J 4 bases short, with 16 bases between. CDR3 size: 16 residues. The CDR3 DNA follows: TGTGCCAGTAGTATCACTATCGCCCATCCGTACAATGAGCAGTTCTTC. Translated: CASSITIAHPYNEQFF.

This clonotype was seen only a few times. V is TRBV11-2 and J is TRBJ2-7; 8 positions match TRBD1. Germline CDR1 and CDR2: SGHAT and FQNNGV. The CDR3 has 13 residues. With V trimmed by 1 base and J by 9 bases, 5 bases remained unmatched. CDR3 loop: CASSLGQGAWQYF. The CDR3 bases are TGTGCCAGCAGCTTAGGGCAGGGGGCATGGCAGTACTTC.

There are many counts of this clonotype. The chain uses TRBV19 and TRBJ2-1; 7 nucleotides match TRBD2. The ends lost 6 bases at V and 4 bases at J; junction bases unmatched: 9. The CDR3 runs to 15 residues. Germline loops: CDR1 LNHDA, CDR2 SQIVND (reference sequence). CDR3 sequence (DNA): TGTGCCAGTAGACCCTCTAGCGGCCAATACAATGAGCAGTTCTTC. Encoded protein: CASRPSSGQYNEQFF.

This chain uses TRBV11-1 with TRBJ2-3, with TRBD1 identical over 10 bases. CDR3 length: 15 residues. Germline CDR1 SGHAT, CDR2 FQDESV (reference sequence). The ends lost 4 bases at V and 3 bases at J; junction bases unmatched: 4. CDR3 in amino acids: CASSSDRGRTDTQYF. The CDR3, as DNA: TGTGCCAGCAGCTCCGACAGGGGGCGGACAGATACGCAGTATTTT.

The chain couples TRBV3-1 to TRBJ1-5, with 7 positions matching TRBD1. This CDR3 is 13 amino acids long. After removal of 4 bases from V and 5 bases from J, the junction contained 2 bases not matched to a gene. Germline values: CDR1 LGHDT, CDR2 YNNKEL (reference sequence). The CDR3 reads CASSRQGDQPQHF. The CDR3 DNA reads TGTGCCAGCAGCCGACAGGGCGATCAGCCCCAGCATTTT.

The chain has TRBV5-1 and TRBJ1-2; maybe TRBD1 (6 bases). The CDR3 is 16 residues long. V was shortened by 4 bases and J by 7 bases, with 23 bases between the two germline ends. Germline CDR1 reads SGHRS; CDR2 reads YFSETQ. The CDR3 here is CASSTRTAATPLGYTF. In nucleotides, the CDR3 is TGCGCCAGCAGCACCAGGACAGCGGCGACCCCCCTTGGCTACACCTTC.

This clonotype was seen many times. V gene TRBV5-6 combines with J gene TRBJ2-3, with no clear D. The ends were cut back, 5 bases at V and 6 bases at J, with 13 bases in the middle. CDR3 length: 13 residues. CDR1 and CDR2 from the germline V gene are SGHDT and YYEEEE. The CDR3 DNA is TGTGCCAGCAGTTCCATCGGTGCGGATACGCAGTATTTT. Its translation: CASSSIGADTQYF. Drawing the rest from reference TRBV5-6 and TRBJ2-3, the complete variable domain is DAGVTQSPTHLIKTRGQQVTLRCSPKSGHDTVSWYQQALGQGPQFIFQYYEEEERQRGNFPDRFSGHQFPNYSSELNVNALLLGDSALYLCASSSIGADTQYFGPGTRLTVL.

This clonotype was counted between two and nine times. This rearrangement joins TRBV4-1 to TRBJ1-4; D not certain. The V and J ends lost 0 bases and 3 bases respectively, with 11 bases between them. The CDR3 covers 16 residues. CDR1 and CDR2 (germline): MGHRA, YSYEKL. CDR3 sequence (DNA): TGCGCCAGCAGCCAAGATCGAAGAGTGTCTAATGAAAAACTGTTTTTT. This sequence encodes CASSQDRRVSNEKLFF.

The J gene is TRBJ1-1, the V gene TRBV6-2 or TRBV6-3; TRBD1 aligns across 7 bases. Germline CDR1 is MNHEY and CDR2 is SVGEGT. This CDR3 region has 16 residues. V shed 6 bases and J 1 base; nucleotides not matched to a gene: 11. In nucleotides, the CDR3 is TGTGCCAGCAGGGCGAGGGGGCCGGTTGCGAACACTGAAGCTTTCTTT. This gives the protein CASRARGPVANTEAFF.

In its sample, this clonotype was seen a few times. V usage is TRBV7-9 and J usage is TRBJ2-7; 8 bases fit TRBD2. V lost 3 bases and J lost 5; bases outside the gene matches: 6. The CDR3 length is 14 residues. CDR1 is SEHNR, CDR2 FQNEAQ, per germline (reference sequence). The DNA for the CDR3 is TGTGCCAGCAGCTTGAGTAGCGGGGTCGACGAGCAGTACTTC. Its protein is CASSLSSGVDEQYF.

This clonotype was detected a few times. The chain combines TRBV11-2 with TRBJ2-3, with TRBD2 matching 8 bases. The CDR3 has 16 amino acids. Germline CDR1 is SGHAT and CDR2 is FQNNGV. Trimming cost V 5 bases and J 4 bases; bases outside gene matches: 11. The CDR3 nucleotides are TGTGCCAGCAGCCCGCTTACGGGGGGGCGGGCAGATACGCAGTATTTT. Its protein is CASSPLTGGRADTQYF.

This clonotype was observed a handful of times. This chain connects TRBV14 to TRBJ2-7; TRBD1 matches 7 bases. Germline V gene data show CDR1 as SGHDN and CDR2 as FVKESK. With 0 bases clipped from V and 5 bases from J, the junction kept 7 bases outside the gene matches. CDR3 length: 15 residues. CDR3 DNA sequence: TGTGCCAGCAGCCAAGAGATCGGCAGGGGGAACGAGCAGTACTTC. Translation gives CASSQEIGRGNEQYF. The full variable domain, completed using reference TRBV14 and TRBJ2-7, is EAGVTQFPSHSVIEKGQTVTLRCDPISGHDNLYWYRRVMGKEIKFLLHFVKESKQDESGMPNNRFLAERTGGTYSTLKVQPAELEDSGVYFCASSQEIGRGNEQYFGPGTRLTVT.

J is TRBJ2-7 and V is TRBV5-1; D possibly corresponds to TRBD1 (5 bases). Trimming cost V 4 bases and J 2 bases, with 10 bases left between them. CDR3 length equals 13 residues. Germline assignment: CDR1 SGHRS and CDR2 YFSETQ. CDR3 loop: CASSAQETYEQYF. The CDR3, as DNA: TGCGCCAGCAGCGCACAGGAGACCTACGAGCAGTACTTC.

The chain's CDR3 is CASSLMRVEAFF. In DNA, the CDR3 is TGTGCCAGCAGCTTGATGAGGGTGGAGGCTTTCTTT. The V call is TRBV7-2, the J call TRBJ1-1; D uncertain. Germline lookup yields CDR1 SGHTA and CDR2 FQGNSA. V gave up 3 bases and J gave up 11 bases, with 13 bases separating them. The CDR3 extends over 12 amino acids.

The chain has TRBV28 and TRBJ2-3; weak D call: TRBD2 (7 bases). The CDR3 runs to 17 residues. V lost 1 base and J 3 bases, leaving 17 bases between the germline ends. The germline V gene encodes CDR1 MDHEN and CDR2 SYDVKM. In DNA form, the CDR3 reads TGTGCCAGCAGTTTATCGGGGGCGGGGGTCTGGACAGATACGCAGTATTTT. Translated, it gives CASSLSGAGVWTDTQYF.

The CDR3 loop is CSAESPKGPTDTQYF. In nucleotides, the CDR3 is TGCAGTGCAGAATCGCCGAAGGGACCCACAGATACGCAGTATTTT. The gene calls are TRBV20-1 and TRBJ2-3, with D possibly being TRBD1 or TRBD2 (5 bases each). Germline V lookup: CDR1 DFQATT, CDR2 SNEGSKA (reference sequence). The CDR3 contains 15 residues. The V end was cut by 6 bases, the J end by 2 bases, with 18 bases between.

The chain links TRBV7-9 to TRBJ2-5; D unclear. The V gene's germline CDR1 is SEHNR and CDR2 FQNEAQ (reference sequence). V was trimmed by 4 bases and J by 2 bases, leaving 14 bases between them. CDR3 size: 15 residues. The CDR3 DNA reads TGTGCCAGCAGCTCGACAACCTGGGGTCAAGAGACCCAGTACTTC. Its translation is CASSSTTWGQETQYF.

V is TRBV9 and J is TRBJ2-3, with 7 bases identical to TRBD2. The CDR3 contains 17 residues. From germline, CDR1 is SGDLS and CDR2 YYNGEE. V dropped 0 bases and J dropped 2; count of bases not matched to a gene: 9. CDR3 bases: TGTGCCAGCAGCGTAGGGAAGAGCGGGGTGATCACAGATACGCAGTATTTT. Translated: CASSVGKSGVITDTQYF.

This clonotype was found a few times. V usage is TRBV11-2 and J usage is TRBJ2-1, with 7 bases aligning to TRBD1. The CDR3 has 15 amino acids. V was clipped by 1 base and J by 9 bases; unmatched bases: 9. CDR1 is SGHAT, CDR2 FQNNGV, per germline. CDR3 protein: CASSLASRQGPEQFF. The CDR3 DNA reads TGTGCCAGCAGCTTAGCGTCCAGACAGGGTCCTGAGCAGTTCTTC.

This sequence joins TRBV7-6 and TRBJ1-1, with unresolved D. This CDR3 region has 14 residues. Trimming took off 4 bases at V and 4 bases at J, with 13 bases between the two ends. The V gene's germline CDR1 is SGHVS and CDR2 FNYEAQ. CDR3 coding DNA: TGTGCCAGCAGCTCGGGGATAGTGGTCACTGAAGCTTTCTTT. Translation gives CASSSGIVVTEAFF.

This clonotype was seen only a few times. J is TRBJ2-3 and V is TRBV7-9, with D perhaps TRBD1 or TRBD2 (5 bases each). Germline V CDR1 and CDR2: SEHNR, FQNEAQ (reference sequence). This CDR3 contains 16 residues. V lost 5 bases and J 3 bases, leaving 18 bases between the germline ends. CDR3 loop: CASSAYRDLTTDTQYF. CDR3 sequence (DNA): TGTGCCAGCAGCGCATACCGGGACCTTACAACAGATACGCAGTATTTT.

This clonotype has ten or more counts. The gene calls are TRBV4-1 and TRBJ2-7; D tentatively reads TRBD1 or TRBD2 (6 bases each). The CDR3 loop spans 15 amino acids. Germline V gene data show CDR1 as MGHRA and CDR2 as YSYEKL. With 1 base removed from V and 5 bases from J, the gap between germline ends came to 15 bases. The CDR3: CASSQGRGNRHEQYF. Written as DNA, the CDR3 is TGCGCCAGCAGCCAAGGGAGGGGGAACCGCCACGAGCAGTACTTC.

This clonotype appeared a few times. V is TRBV7-2 and J is TRBJ2-1, with 8 positions matching TRBD1. The CDR3 length is 15 residues. V lost 0 bases, J lost 6 bases, and 4 bases stayed unmatched. From germline, CDR1 is SGHTA and CDR2 FQGNSA. The CDR3 DNA reads TGTGCCAGCAGCTTAGCTAGCACAGGGGGCAATGAGCAGTTCTTC. It specifies CASSLASTGGNEQFF.